The 26 T cell receptor beta chains below were found in one sample sequenced in a study of CD8 T cells in ankylosing spondylitis. TCRdb reanalysed the 5' RACE reads using MiXCR and keeps one entry per CDR3 protein. In the table there are more than 200,000 distinct CDR3 sequences, about 24% of which are singletons. Material for sequencing was blood, either unsorted or a sorted T cell fraction (not recorded which). These receptors were taken from a male donor with ankylosing spondylitis or in good health (not recorded which).

There are many counts of this clonotype. The CDR3 spells CASSTGQNSPGELFF. For the CDR3, the DNA is TGCGCCAGCAGCACCGGACAGAATTCACCCGGGGAGCTGTTTTTT. The V and J genes are TRBV4-1 and TRBJ2-2; tentative D call: TRBD1 (6 bases). CDR1 MGHRA and CDR2 YSYEKL come from the germline V gene. V shed 5 bases and J shed 6 bases, with 16 bases lying between them. CDR3 length: 15 amino acids.

The J gene is TRBJ2-1, the V gene TRBV11-2, with a possible D match to TRBD1 (5 bases). Trimming shortened V by 5 bases and J by 10 bases, and 15 bases separated the two germline ends. CDR3 length equals 13 residues. From germline, CDR1 is SGHAT and CDR2 FQNNGV. The CDR3 region is CASSRQWSEEQFF. In DNA form, the CDR3 reads TGTGCCAGCAGCAGACAGTGGTCGGAGGAGCAGTTCTTC.

The gene calls are TRBV6-5 and TRBJ2-3; 8 bases are shared with TRBD1. CDR3 size: 14 residues. J was trimmed by 5 bases and V by 2 bases; bases with no gene match: 3. Germline CDR1 and CDR2: MNHEY and SVGAGI. The CDR3 region has the DNA TGTGCCAGCAGTTACCGGACAGGGTTAGATACGCAGTATTTT. Translated: CASSYRTGLDTQYF.

There are many counts of this clonotype. The gene calls are TRBV12-3 or TRBV12-4 and TRBJ2-3, with 9 bases that match TRBD1. This CDR3 region has 16 residues. J lost 5 bases, V lost 1 base, and 7 bases had no gene match. The CDR3 loop is CASSLGGQGLLDTQYF. CDR3 DNA sequence: TGTGCCAGCAGTTTAGGGGGACAGGGCTTGTTAGATACGCAGTATTTT.

This clonotype was picked up many times. The chain links TRBV5-6 to TRBJ2-2, with TRBD1 matching 10 bases. CDR3 size: 16 residues. Germline CDR1 reads SGHDT; CDR2 reads YYEEEE. V lost 1 base to trimming and J lost 3 bases; unmatched junction nucleotides: 3. The CDR3 coding sequence is TGTGCCAGCAGCTTGCCGACAGGGGGCGACACCGGGGAGCTGTTTTTT. Translating it yields CASSLPTGGDTGELFF.

The rearrangement uses TRBV2 and TRBJ2-7; 13 bases agree with TRBD2. The CDR3 spans 19 residues. V dropped 6 bases and J dropped 0; count of bases not matched to a gene: 14. Germline CDR1 and CDR2: SNHLY and FYNNEI. The chain's CDR3 is CASSPSAQTSGGYSYEQYF. The CDR3 DNA is TGTGCCAGCAGCCCCTCTGCCCAGACTAGCGGGGGGTACTCCTACGAGCAGTACTTC.

There are many counts of this clonotype. The chain uses TRBV5-1 and TRBJ2-7; D is possibly TRBD2 (7 bases). CDR3 length equals 15 residues. Between the trimmed V and J ends, which lost 7 bases and 5 bases, there was a span of 22 bases. CDR1 and CDR2 from the germline V gene are SGHRS and YFSETQ. The CDR3 DNA follows: TGCGCCAGCCATCAAACCGGGGGGCGTCGGCACGAGCAGTACTTC. Protein: CASHQTGGRRHEQYF.

V is TRBV6-6 and J is TRBJ1-6; the D is unclear. CDR3 length: 12 amino acids. The ends were cut back, 0 bases at V and 9 bases at J, with 3 bases in the middle. From germline, CDR1 is MNHNY and CDR2 SVGAGI (reference sequence). CDR3 sequence (DNA): TGTGCCAGCAGTTACTCGGTTTCACCCCTCCACTTT. Translation: CASSYSVSPLHF.

This clonotype was counted many times. V gene TRBV9 combines with J gene TRBJ2-1; D may be TRBD2 (6 bases). The CDR3 covers 15 residues. The germline V gene has CDR1 SGDLS and CDR2 YYNGEE. V gave up 4 bases and J gave up 5 bases, with 16 bases separating them. The CDR3 protein is CASSMGLWKNNEQFF. Written as DNA, the CDR3 is TGTGCCAGCAGCATGGGACTCTGGAAGAACAATGAGCAGTTCTTC.

In its sample, this clonotype was seen many times. The chain carries TRBV9 and TRBJ2-1; D unclear. The CDR3 has 14 residues. Germline CDR1 is SGDLS and CDR2 is YYNGEE. The V gene lost 4 bases and the J gene lost 7 bases, with 15 bases spanning the gap. The DNA for the CDR3 is TGTGCCAGCAGCCCGGAACCTATCCGGAATGAGCAGTTCTTC. This gives the protein CASSPEPIRNEQFF.

V and J are TRBV12-3 or TRBV12-4 and TRBJ1-4; tentative D call: TRBD1 (5 bases). The CDR3 sequence is 14 residues long. V lost 2 bases and J 10 bases, leaving 14 bases between the germline ends. The CDR3 region has the DNA TGTGCCAGCAGTTTATGGGGACCCATCGGAAAACTGTTTTTT. It yields the protein CASSLWGPIGKLFF.

In this sample, this clonotype turned up many times. The V and J genes are TRBV6-6 and TRBJ1-5, with unresolved D. Trimming took off 8 bases at V and 9 bases at J, with 14 bases between the two ends. Germline CDR1 reads MNHNY; CDR2 reads SVGAGI (reference sequence). The length of the CDR3 is 12 residues. The CDR3 DNA reads TGTGCCAGCGGGCAGGCTCAGTGGCCCCAGCATTTT. As protein: CASGQAQWPQHF.

The chain carries TRBV5-6 and TRBJ2-7, with a tentative D call TRBD1 (6 bases). Germline values: CDR1 SGHDT, CDR2 YYEEEE. The length of the CDR3 is 15 residues. V lost 5 bases and J lost 1, with 16 bases in between. In DNA, the CDR3 is TGTGCCAGCAGTTCGCCGGGACATTCTTCCTACGAGCAGTACTTC. Translated: CASSSPGHSSYEQYF.

This clonotype was seen a few times. The chain has TRBV20-1 and TRBJ2-1, with D maybe TRBD2 (5 bases). Germline CDR1 is DFQATT and CDR2 is SNEGSKA (reference sequence). V was trimmed by 3 bases and J by 2 bases, leaving 8 bases between them. CDR3 size: 13 residues. The CDR3 loop is CSARPGTYNEQFF. For the CDR3, the DNA is TGCAGTGCTAGGCCCGGGACCTACAATGAGCAGTTCTTC.

This rearrangement joins TRBV20-1 to TRBJ1-1, with D perhaps TRBD1 (5 bases). In germline, CDR1 is DFQATT, CDR2 SNEGSKA (reference sequence). The CDR3 covers 14 residues. The CDR3 sequence is CSDRVVGGGTEAFF. CDR3 nucleotides: TGCAGCGACCGAGTTGTTGGGGGGGGGACTGAAGCTTTCTTT.

This clonotype showed up many times. Compared with germline, one end of the junction differs, possibly owing to a read error. This chain uses TRBV3-1 with TRBJ1-6; unclear D gene. The CDR3 is 13 amino acids. Germline loops: CDR1 LGHDT, CDR2 YNNKEL (reference sequence). For the CDR3, the DNA is TGTGCCAGCAGCCAAGAGTTTCGGGCACCAACTACCTTT. This gives the protein CASSQEFRAPTTF. The full variable domain, rest sourced from reference TRBV3-1 and TRBJ1-6, is DTAVSQTPKYLVTQMGNDKSIKCEQNLGHDTMYWYKQDSKKFLKIMFSYNNKELIINETVPNRFSPKSPDKAHLNLHINSLELGDSAVYFCASSQEFRAPTTFGNGTRLTVT.

This clonotype was observed a few times. The chain carries TRBV28 and TRBJ1-5; D not certain. V lost 6 bases and J lost 5, with 11 bases in between. CDR1 MDHEN and CDR2 SYDVKM come from the germline V gene. This CDR3 comprises 13 residues. CDR3 amino acids: CASSSGGDQPQHF. In DNA form, the CDR3 reads TGTGCCAGCAGCTCCGGTGGGGATCAGCCCCAGCATTTT.

This clonotype was found many times. The V call is TRBV29-1, the J call TRBJ1-1; D uncertain. V was trimmed by 3 bases and J by 3 bases, leaving 5 bases between them. Germline CDR1 is SQVTM and CDR2 is ANQGSEA. The CDR3 is made up of 11 amino acids. The CDR3 sequence is CSVDVDTEAFF. As DNA, the CDR3 is TGCAGCGTTGACGTTGACACTGAAGCTTTCTTT.

The chain employs TRBV12-3 or TRBV12-4 and TRBJ2-2; a weak D match, TRBD1 (5 bases). CDR3 size: 13 residues. With 6 bases removed from V and 5 bases from J, the gap between germline ends came to 10 bases. The chain's CDR3 is CASSQQVTGELFF. CDR3 sequence (DNA): TGTGCCAGCAGCCAACAGGTTACCGGGGAGCTGTTTTTT.

This clonotype came up many times. V is TRBV12-3 or TRBV12-4 and J is TRBJ1-4, with D unclear. Trimming removed 7 bases from V and 7 bases from J, with 13 bases in between. The CDR3 is made up of 13 amino acids. The chain's CDR3 is CASTGITIEKLFF. The CDR3 nucleotides read TGTGCCAGCACCGGGATTACGATTGAAAAACTGTTTTTT.

CDR3 sequence: CASSLVMDTEAFF. As DNA, the CDR3 is TGTGCCAGCAGTTTAGTGATGGACACTGAAGCTTTCTTT. The chain joins TRBV12-3 or TRBV12-4 to TRBJ1-1; no reliable D call. CDR3 length: 13 amino acids. Trimming cost V 1 base and J 3 bases, with 6 bases left between them.

This clonotype came up a few times. V usage is TRBV20-1 and J usage is TRBJ2-4; D may be TRBD2 (5 bases). The CDR3 length is 15 residues. From germline, CDR1 is DFQATT and CDR2 SNEGSKA (reference sequence). V lost 8 bases and J 8 bases, leaving 25 bases between the germline ends. The CDR3 loop is CSTSPPTQLADIQYF. The CDR3 nucleotides are TGCAGTACAAGCCCACCCACGCAGCTAGCAGACATTCAGTACTTC.

The table lists this clonotype with a few counts. J is TRBJ2-7 and V is TRBV20-1, with 7 bases that match TRBD1. J lost 3 bases, V lost 5 bases, and 4 bases had no gene match. CDR3 length: 12 amino acids. Germline V gives CDR1 DFQATT, CDR2 SNEGSKA (reference sequence). CDR3 sequence: CSAPGQVYEQYF. CDR3 bases: TGCAGTGCTCCTGGACAGGTCTACGAGCAGTACTTC.

This clonotype has a count of ten or more. This chain links TRBV20-1 with TRBJ2-7; the match to TRBD2 covers 14 bases. The junction had 1 base not matched to a gene; V was cut back by 0 bases and J by 6 bases. The CDR3 length is 14 residues. The V gene's germline CDR1 is DFQATT and CDR2 SNEGSKA (reference sequence). CDR3 sequence (DNA): TGCAGTGCTAGAGAGACTAGCGGGGGGGTCGAGCAGTACTTC. Its translation: CSARETSGGVEQYF.

This clonotype was detected ten times or more. The chain couples TRBV7-9 to TRBJ2-4, with D unclear. The CDR3 covers 14 residues. Germline V gene data show CDR1 as SEHNR and CDR2 as FQNEAQ (reference sequence). Between the trimmed V and J ends, which lost 5 bases and 1 base, there was a span of 9 bases. CDR3 in amino acids: CASSHSIAKNIQYF. In DNA form, the CDR3 reads TGTGCCAGCAGCCATTCTATCGCCAAAAACATTCAGTACTTC. The full variable domain, in which reference TRBV7-9 and TRBJ2-4 provide the parts outside the CDR3, is DTGVSQNPRHKITKRGQNVTFRCDPISEHNRLYWYRQTLGQGPEFLTYFQNEAQLEKSRLLSDRFSAERPKGSFSTLEIQRTEQGDSAMYLCASSHSIAKNIQYFGAGTRLSVL.

This clonotype was picked up a small number of times. This rearrangement joins TRBV29-1 to TRBJ2-6; no clear D gene. V lost 5 bases and J 0 bases, leaving 2 bases between the germline ends. In germline, CDR1 is SQVTM, CDR2 ANQGSEA. The CDR3 runs to 12 residues. This CDR3 is CSVYSGANVLTF. DNA for the CDR3: TGCAGCGTTTACTCTGGGGCCAACGTCCTGACTTTC. Full variable domain (outside the CDR3, taken from reference TRBV29-1 and TRBJ2-6): SAVISQKPSRDICQRGTSLTIQCQVDSQVTMMFWYRQQPGQSLTLIATANQGSEATYESGFVIDKFPISRPNLTFSTLTVSNMSPEDSSIYLCSVYSGANVLTFGAGSRLTVL.